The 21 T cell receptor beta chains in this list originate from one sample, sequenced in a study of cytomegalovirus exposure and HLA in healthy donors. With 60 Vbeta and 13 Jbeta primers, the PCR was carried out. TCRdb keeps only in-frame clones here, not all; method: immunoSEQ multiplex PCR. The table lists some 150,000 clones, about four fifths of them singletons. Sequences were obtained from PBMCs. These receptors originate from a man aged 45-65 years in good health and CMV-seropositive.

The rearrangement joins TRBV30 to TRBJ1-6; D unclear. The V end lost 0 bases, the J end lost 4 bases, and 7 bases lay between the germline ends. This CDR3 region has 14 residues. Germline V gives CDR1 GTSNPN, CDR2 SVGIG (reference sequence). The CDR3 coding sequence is TGTGCCTGGAGTGTACCCACTTATAATTCACCCCTCCACTTT. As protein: CAWSVPTYNSPLHF.

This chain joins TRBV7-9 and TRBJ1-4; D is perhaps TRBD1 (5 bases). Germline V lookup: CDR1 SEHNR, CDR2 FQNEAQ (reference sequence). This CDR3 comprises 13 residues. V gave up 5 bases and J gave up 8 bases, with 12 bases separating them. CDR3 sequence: CASSPWGREKLFF. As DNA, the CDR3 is TGTGCCAGCAGCCCGTGGGGGAGGGAAAAACTGTTTTTT.

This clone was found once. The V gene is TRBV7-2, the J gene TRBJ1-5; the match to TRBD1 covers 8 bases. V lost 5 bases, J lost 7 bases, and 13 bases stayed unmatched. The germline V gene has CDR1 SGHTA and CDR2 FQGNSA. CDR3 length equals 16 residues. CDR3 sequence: CASSPRTGLTGQPQHF. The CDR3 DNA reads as TGTGCCAGCAGCCCAAGGACAGGGCTGACGGGGCAGCCCCAGCATTTT.

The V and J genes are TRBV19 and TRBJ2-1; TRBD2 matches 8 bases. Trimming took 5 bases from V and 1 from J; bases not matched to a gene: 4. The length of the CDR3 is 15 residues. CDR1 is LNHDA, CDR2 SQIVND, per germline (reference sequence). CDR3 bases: TGTGCCAGTAGTCCCCGGGGGGGGTCCTACAATGAGCAGTTCTTC. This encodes CASSPRGGSYNEQFF. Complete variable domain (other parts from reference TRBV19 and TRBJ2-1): DGGITQSPKYLFRKEGQNVTLSCEQNLNHDAMYWYRQDPGQGLRLIYYSQIVNDFQKGDIAEGYSVSREKKESFPLTVTSAQKNPTAFYLCASSPRGGSYNEQFFGPGTRLTVL.

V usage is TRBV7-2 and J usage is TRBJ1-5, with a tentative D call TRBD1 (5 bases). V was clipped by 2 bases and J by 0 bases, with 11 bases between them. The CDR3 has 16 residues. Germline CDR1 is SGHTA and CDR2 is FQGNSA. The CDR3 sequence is CASSLRSGNSNQPQHF. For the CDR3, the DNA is TGTGCCAGCAGCTTAAGGTCAGGGAATAGCAATCAGCCCCAGCATTTT.

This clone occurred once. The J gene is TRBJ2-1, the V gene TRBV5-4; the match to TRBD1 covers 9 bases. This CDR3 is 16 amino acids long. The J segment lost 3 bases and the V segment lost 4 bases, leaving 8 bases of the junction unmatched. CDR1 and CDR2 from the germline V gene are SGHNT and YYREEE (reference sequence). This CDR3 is CASSVPTGGGYNEQFF. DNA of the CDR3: TGTGCCAGCAGCGTACCTACAGGGGGCGGCTACAATGAGCAGTTCTTC.

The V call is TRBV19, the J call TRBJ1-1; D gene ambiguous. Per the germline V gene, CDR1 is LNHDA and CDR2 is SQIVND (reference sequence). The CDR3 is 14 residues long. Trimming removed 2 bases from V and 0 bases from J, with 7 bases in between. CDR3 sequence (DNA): TGTGCCAGTAGTATATTGTCGGTGAACACTGAAGCTTTCTTT. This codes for CASSILSVNTEAFF.

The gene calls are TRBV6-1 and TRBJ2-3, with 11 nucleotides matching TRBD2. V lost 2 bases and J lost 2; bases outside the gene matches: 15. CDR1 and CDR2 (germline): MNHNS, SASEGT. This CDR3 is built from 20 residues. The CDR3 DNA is TGTGCCAGCAGTGAACCGGGACTAGCGGAACCCCGCGGGATCACAGATACGCAGTATTTT. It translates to CASSEPGLAEPRGITDTQYF.

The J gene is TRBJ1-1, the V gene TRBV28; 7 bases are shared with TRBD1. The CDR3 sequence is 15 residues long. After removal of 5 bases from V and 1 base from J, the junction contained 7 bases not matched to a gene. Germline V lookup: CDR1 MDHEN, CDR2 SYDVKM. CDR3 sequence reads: CASSPGQRGNTEAFF. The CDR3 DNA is TGTGCCAGCAGTCCGGGACAGAGGGGGAACACTGAAGCTTTCTTT.

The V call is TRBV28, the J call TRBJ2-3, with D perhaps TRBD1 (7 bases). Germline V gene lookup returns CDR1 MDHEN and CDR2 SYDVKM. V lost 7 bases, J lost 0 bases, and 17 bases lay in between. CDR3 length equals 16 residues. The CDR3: CASTNGPGGSTDTQYF. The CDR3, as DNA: TGTGCCAGCACGAATGGACCAGGGGGGAGCACAGATACGCAGTATTTT.

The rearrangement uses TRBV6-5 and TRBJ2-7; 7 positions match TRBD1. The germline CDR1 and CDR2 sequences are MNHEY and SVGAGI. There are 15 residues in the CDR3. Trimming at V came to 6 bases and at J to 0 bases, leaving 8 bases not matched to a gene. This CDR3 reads CASSRQGTISYEQYF. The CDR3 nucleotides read TGTGCCAGCAGCCGACAGGGAACTATCTCCTACGAGCAGTACTTC.

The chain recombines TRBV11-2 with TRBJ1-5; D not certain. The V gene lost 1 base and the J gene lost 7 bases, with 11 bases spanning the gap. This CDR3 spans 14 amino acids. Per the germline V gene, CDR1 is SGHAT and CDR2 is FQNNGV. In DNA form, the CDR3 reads TGTGCCAGCAGCTTAGTCGGGGTAGGACAGCCCCAGCATTTT. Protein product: CASSLVGVGQPQHF.

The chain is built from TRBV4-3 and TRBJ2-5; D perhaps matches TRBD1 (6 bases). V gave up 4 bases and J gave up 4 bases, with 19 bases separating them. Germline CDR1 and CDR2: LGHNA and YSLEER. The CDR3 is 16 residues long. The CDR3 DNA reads TGCGCCAGCAGCCGCTCCAAACAGGGAAGGGGAGAGACCCAGTACTTC. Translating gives CASSRSKQGRGETQYF.

The CDR3 spells CASSLDTGSSYNEQFF. CDR3 bases: TGTGCCAGCAGCTTGGATACTGGGAGCTCCTACAATGAGCAGTTCTTC. The chain has TRBV5-6 and TRBJ2-1, with D maybe TRBD2 (5 bases). From germline, CDR1 is SGHDT and CDR2 YYEEEE. This CDR3 contains 16 residues. The germline V and J ends were trimmed by 0 bases and 0 bases, with 10 bases remaining between them.

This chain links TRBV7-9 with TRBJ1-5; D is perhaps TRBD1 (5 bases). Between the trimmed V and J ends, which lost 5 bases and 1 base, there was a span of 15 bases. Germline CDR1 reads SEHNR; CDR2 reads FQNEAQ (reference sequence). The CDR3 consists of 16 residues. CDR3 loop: CASSPGLRGSNQPQHF. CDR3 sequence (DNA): TGTGCCAGCAGCCCGGGACTCCGTGGGAGCAATCAGCCCCAGCATTTT.

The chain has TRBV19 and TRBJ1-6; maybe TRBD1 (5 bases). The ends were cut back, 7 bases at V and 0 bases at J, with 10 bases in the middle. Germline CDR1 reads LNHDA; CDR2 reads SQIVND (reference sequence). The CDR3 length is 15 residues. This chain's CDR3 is CASNGQSSYNSPLHF. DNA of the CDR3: TGTGCCAGTAACGGACAAAGCTCCTATAATTCACCCCTCCACTTT.

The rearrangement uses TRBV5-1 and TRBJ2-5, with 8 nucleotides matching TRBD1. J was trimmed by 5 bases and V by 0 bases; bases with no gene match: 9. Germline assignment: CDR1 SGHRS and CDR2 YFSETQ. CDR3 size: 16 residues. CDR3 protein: CASSLAGQGALETQYF. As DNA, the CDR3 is TGCGCCAGCAGCTTGGCCGGGCAGGGGGCGTTGGAGACCCAGTACTTC.

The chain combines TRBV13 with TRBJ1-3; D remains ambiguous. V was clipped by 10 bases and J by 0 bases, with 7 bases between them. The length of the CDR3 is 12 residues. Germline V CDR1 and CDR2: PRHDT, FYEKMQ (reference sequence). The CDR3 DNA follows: TGTGCCAACCGGGGCTCTGGAAACACCATATATTTT. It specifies CANRGSGNTIYF.

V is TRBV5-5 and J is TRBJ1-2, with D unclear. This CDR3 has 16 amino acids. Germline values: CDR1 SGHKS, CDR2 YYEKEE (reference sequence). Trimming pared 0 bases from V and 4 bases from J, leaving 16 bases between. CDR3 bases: TGTGCCAGCAGCTTGGAATCTTCCGGGGATCTCTATGGCTACACCTTC. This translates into CASSLESSGDLYGYTF. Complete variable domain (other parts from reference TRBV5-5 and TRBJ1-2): DAGVTQSPTHLIKTRGQQVTLRCSPISGHKSVSWYQQVLGQGPQFIFQYYEKEERGRGNFPDRFSARQFPNYSSELNVNALLLGDSALYLCASSLESSGDLYGYTFGSGTRLTVV.

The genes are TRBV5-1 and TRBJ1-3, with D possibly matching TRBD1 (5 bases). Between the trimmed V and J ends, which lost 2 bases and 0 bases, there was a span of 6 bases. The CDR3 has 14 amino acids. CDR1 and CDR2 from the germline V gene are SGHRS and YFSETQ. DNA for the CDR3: TGCGCCAGCAGCTTAGGGGACTCTGGAAACACCATATATTTT. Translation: CASSLGDSGNTIYF. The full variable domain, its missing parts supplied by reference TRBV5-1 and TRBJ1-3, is KAGVTQTPRYLIKTRGQQVTLSCSPISGHRSVSWYQQTPGQGLQFLFEYFSETQRNKGNFPGRFSGRQFSNSRSEMNVSTLELGDSALYLCASSLGDSGNTIYFGEGSWLTVV.

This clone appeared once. The CDR3 loop reads CASSWARRGFGDEQFF. The CDR3 DNA sequence: TGTGCCAGCAGCTGGGCGCGAAGGGGGTTTGGGGATGAGCAGTTCTTC. The chain carries TRBV7-8 and TRBJ2-1, with D possibly matching TRBD1 (6 bases). The germline CDR1 and CDR2 sequences are SGHVS and FQNEAQ. V was clipped by 4 bases and J by 8 bases, with 21 bases between them. This CDR3 is built from 16 residues.